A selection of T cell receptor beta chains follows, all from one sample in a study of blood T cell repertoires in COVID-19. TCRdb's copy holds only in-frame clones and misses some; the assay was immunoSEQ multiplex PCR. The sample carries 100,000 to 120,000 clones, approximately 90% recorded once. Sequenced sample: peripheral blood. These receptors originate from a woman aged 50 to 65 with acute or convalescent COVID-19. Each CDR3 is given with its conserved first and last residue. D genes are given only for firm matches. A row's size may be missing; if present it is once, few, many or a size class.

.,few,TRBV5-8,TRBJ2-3,TGTGCCAGCAGCCTGGTCCTTAGCACAGATACGCAGTATTTT,CASSLVLSTDTQYF
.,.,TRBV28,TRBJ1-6,TGTGCCAGCACCCGGGGGGGGTCCGGGCATAATTCACCCCTCCACTTT,CASTRGGSGHNSPLHF
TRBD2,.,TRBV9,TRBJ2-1,TGTGCCAGCAGCGTAGGACAGCGGGAGGGCCTCTACAATGAGCAGTTCTTC,CASSVGQREGLYNEQFF
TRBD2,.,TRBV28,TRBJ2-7,TGTGCCAGCAGTTCATCCGGGACTAGCCGCTCCTACGAGCAGTACTTC,CASSSSGTSRSYEQYF
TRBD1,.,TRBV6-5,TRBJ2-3,TGTGCCAGCAGTCTGCAGGGGGGCACAGATACGCAGTATTTT,CASSLQGGTDTQYF
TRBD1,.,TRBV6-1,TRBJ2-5,TGTGCCAGCAGTGGGACAGGGGGTTATCGGGGAGAGACCCAGTACTTC,CASSGTGGYRGETQYF
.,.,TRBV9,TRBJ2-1,TGTGCCAGCAGCTTCTCCTTCAATGAGCAGTTCTTC,CASSFSFNEQFF
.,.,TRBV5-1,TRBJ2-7,TGCGCCAGCAGCACGACGACAGGTACCTACGAGCAGTACTTC,CASSTTTGTYEQYF
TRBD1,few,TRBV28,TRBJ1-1,TGTGCCAGCCGAGGGACAGGGGGTAAAGGCACTGAAGCTTTCTTT,CASRGTGGKGTEAFF
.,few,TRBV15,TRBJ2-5,TGTGCCACCAGCAGAGATCGGGAAGAGACCCAGTACTTC,CATSRDREETQYF
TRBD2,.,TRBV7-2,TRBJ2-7,TGTGCCAGCAACCCCGCGGGAGGGCCTAGAGAGCAGTACTTC,CASNPAGGPREQYF
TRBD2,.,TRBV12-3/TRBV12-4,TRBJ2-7,TGTGCCAGCAGCCATAGGGCGGGACTAACCTTC,CASSHRAGLTF
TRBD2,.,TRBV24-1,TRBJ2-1,TGTGCCACCGGCACCCAACTAGCGGGATCAGGGAATGAGCAGTTCTTC,CATGTQLAGSGNEQFF
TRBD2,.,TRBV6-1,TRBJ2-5,TGTGCCAGCAGTGCCCCCGGACTAGCGGGAGAAGAGACCCAGTACTTC,CASSAPGLAGEETQYF
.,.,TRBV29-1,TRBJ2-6,TGCAGCGCCGCGGTCTCCTCTGGGGCCAACGTCCTGACTTTC,CSAAVSSGANVLTF